This TCR beta chain was sequenced in a study of cytomegalovirus exposure and HLA in healthy donors. As for the study in general: Some 87 million unique TCRs from HLA-typed donors were held in an early release of data. The study, taken as a whole, reports: In vitro work confirmed that three CMV-associated chains recognize CMV antigens.

The PCR ran on 60 Vbeta and 13 Jbeta primers. Some clones are missing from TCRdb's copy, which holds only in-frame ones; the method was immunoSEQ multiplex PCR. There are roughly 120,000 clones in the sample, with roughly 3.5% held by the top ten. Between the trimmed V and J ends, which lost 2 bases and 3 bases, there was a span of 7 bases. The CDR3 consists of 13 residues. CDR1 and CDR2 from the germline V gene are MDHEN and SYDVKM. A word on this clone: Its antigen remains unknown.

This receptor was taken from a man aged 25 to 45 in good health and CMV-seronegative. This sequence joins TRBV28 and TRBJ1-2; weak D call: TRBD1 (5 bases). The sequenced material came from PBMCs. The CDR3 bases are TGTGCCAGCAGTTTAGAGACAGACTATGGCTACACCTTC. Protein sequence: CASSLETDYGYTF.